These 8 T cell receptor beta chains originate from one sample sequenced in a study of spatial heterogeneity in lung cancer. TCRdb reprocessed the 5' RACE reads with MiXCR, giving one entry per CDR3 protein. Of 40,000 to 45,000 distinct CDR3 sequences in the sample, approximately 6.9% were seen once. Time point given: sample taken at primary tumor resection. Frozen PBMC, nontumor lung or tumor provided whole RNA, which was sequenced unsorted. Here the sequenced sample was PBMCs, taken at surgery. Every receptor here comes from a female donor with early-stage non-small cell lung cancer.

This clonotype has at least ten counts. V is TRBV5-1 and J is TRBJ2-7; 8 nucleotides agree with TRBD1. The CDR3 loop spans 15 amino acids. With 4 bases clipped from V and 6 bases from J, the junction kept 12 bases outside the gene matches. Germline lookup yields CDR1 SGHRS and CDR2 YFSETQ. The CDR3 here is CASSPLGRGQGEQYF. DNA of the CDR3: TGCGCCAGCAGCCCCCTCGGCAGGGGGCAGGGCGAGCAGTACTTC.

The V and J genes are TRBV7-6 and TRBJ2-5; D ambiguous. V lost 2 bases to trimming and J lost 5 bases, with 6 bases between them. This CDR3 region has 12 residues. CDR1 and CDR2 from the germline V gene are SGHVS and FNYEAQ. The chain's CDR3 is CASSLKSETQYF. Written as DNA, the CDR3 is TGTGCCAGCAGCTTAAAGAGTGAGACCCAGTACTTC.

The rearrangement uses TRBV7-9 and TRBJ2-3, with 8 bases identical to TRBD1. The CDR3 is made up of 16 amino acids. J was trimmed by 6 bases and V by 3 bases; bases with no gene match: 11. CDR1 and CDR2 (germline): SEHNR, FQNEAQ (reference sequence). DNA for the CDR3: TGTGCCAGCAGCTTTGATACGGGACAGGAGGGGGATACGCAGTATTTT. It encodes CASSFDTGQEGDTQYF.

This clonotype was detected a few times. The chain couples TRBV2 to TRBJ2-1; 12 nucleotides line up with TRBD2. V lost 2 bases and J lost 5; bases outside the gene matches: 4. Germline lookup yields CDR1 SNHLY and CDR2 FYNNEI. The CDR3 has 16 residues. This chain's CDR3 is CASSEQGLAGNNEQFF. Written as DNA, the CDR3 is TGTGCCAGCAGTGAACAAGGACTAGCGGGGAACAATGAGCAGTTCTTC.

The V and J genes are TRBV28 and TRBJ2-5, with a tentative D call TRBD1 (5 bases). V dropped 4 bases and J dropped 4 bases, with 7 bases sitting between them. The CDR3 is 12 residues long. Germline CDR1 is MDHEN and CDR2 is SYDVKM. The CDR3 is CASSSRVETQYF. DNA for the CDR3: TGTGCCAGCAGTTCCAGGGTAGAGACCCAGTACTTC.

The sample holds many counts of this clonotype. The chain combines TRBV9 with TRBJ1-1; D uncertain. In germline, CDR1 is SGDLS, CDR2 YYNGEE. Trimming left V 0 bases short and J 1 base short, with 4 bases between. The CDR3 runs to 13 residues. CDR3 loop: CASSVGRNTEAFF. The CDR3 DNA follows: TGTGCCAGCAGCGTAGGCCGGAACACTGAAGCTTTCTTT.

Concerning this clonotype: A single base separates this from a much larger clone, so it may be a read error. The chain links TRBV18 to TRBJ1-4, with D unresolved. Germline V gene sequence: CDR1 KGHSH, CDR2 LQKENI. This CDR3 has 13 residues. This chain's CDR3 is CVSSPGMDEKLFF. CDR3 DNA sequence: TGTGTCAGCTCACCGGGAATGGATGAAAAACTGTTTTTT.

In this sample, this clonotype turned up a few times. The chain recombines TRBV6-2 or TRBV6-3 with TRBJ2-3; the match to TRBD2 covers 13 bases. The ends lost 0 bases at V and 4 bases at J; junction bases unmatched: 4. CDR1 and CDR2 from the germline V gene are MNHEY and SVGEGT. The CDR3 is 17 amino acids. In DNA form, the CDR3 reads TGTGCCAGCAGTTACTCGCGGGGACTAGCGGGATCAGATACGCAGTATTTT. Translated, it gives CASSYSRGLAGSDTQYF.